The rows below give T cell receptor beta chains drawn from one sample of a study of CD8+ T cells in alopecia areata. Sequencing used immunoSEQ multiplex PCR; TCRdb keeps in-frame clones, though not all of them. In the table there are roughly 250,000 clones, about three fifths of which are singletons. Source: CD4+ T cells sorted from blood, taken at roughly week 53, from a patient treated with tofacitinib. These receptors originate from a human donor with alopecia areata. CDR3s include the opening cysteine and the closing phenylalanine or tryptophan. The D gene is left open where the match is weak. Some rows have no size entry. The others give once, few or many, or a class for an expanded clone.

J: TRBJ1-5
D: .
size: .
V: TRBV2
DNA: TGTGCCAGCAGTTACAGGGCAATCCCGAATCAGCCCCAGCATTTT
CDR3: CASSYRAIPNQPQHF

J: TRBJ2-5
D: .
size: .
V: TRBV5-4
DNA: TGTGCCAGCAGCGTAGGGGAGGCGGGAGAGACCCAGTACTTC
CDR3: CASSVGEAGETQYF

J: TRBJ2-1
D: TRBD2
size: .
V: TRBV29-1
DNA: TGCAGCGCCGTAGGACTAGCGAGGGACAATGAGCAGTTCTTC
CDR3: CSAVGLARDNEQFF

J: TRBJ2-6
D: .
size: few
V: TRBV18
DNA: TGTGCCAGCTCTCCGGGGCCCCGACTCTCTGGGGCCAACGTCCTGACTTTC
CDR3: CASSPGPRLSGANVLTF

J: TRBJ1-3
D: .
size: few
V: TRBV9
DNA: TGTGCCAGCAGCGGGACAAGAGGAAACACCATATATTTT
CDR3: CASSGTRGNTIYF

J: TRBJ2-5
D: TRBD1
size: .
V: TRBV10-3
DNA: TGTGCCATCGGACAGGGAAGAGAGACCCAGTACTTC
CDR3: CAIGQGRETQYF

J: TRBJ1-1
D: .
size: .
V: TRBV11-2
DNA: TGTGCCAGCAGCTTTGGCAGGCTGAACACTGAAGCTTTCTTT
CDR3: CASSFGRLNTEAFF

J: TRBJ1-4
D: .
size: .
V: TRBV10-3
DNA: TGTGCCACCAGAATTACACAGGGAACTAATGAAAAACTGTTTTTT
CDR3: CATRITQGTNEKLFF

J: TRBJ1-2
D: .
size: .
V: TRBV4-1
DNA: TGCGCCAGCAGCCAAGTTGGGATTGGGACAAGGCATGGCTACACCTTC
CDR3: CASSQVGIGTRHGYTF

J: TRBJ2-1
D: .
size: .
V: TRBV7-3
DNA: TGTGCCAGCAGCCGGACGGGGCTAGCTGACAATGAGCAGTTCTTC
CDR3: CASSRTGLADNEQFF

J: TRBJ2-2
D: .
size: .
V: TRBV7-3
DNA: TGTGCCAGCAGCTTATCCGTCAGGGGTCTCGCCGGGGAGCTGTTTTTT
CDR3: CASSLSVRGLAGELFF

J: TRBJ2-5
D: .
size: .
V: TRBV29-1
DNA: TGCAGCGTTGTAGGTGCCGAGGAGACCCAGTACTTC
CDR3: CSVVGAEETQYF

J: TRBJ2-5
D: .
size: .
V: TRBV30
DNA: TGTGCCTGGAGCGGAGGACAGCAAGAGACCCAGTACTTC
CDR3: CAWSGGQQETQYF

J: TRBJ1-1
D: TRBD1
size: .
V: TRBV7-9
DNA: TGTGCCAGCAGTGCTCAGGGGGGCACTGAAGCTTTCTTT
CDR3: CASSAQGGTEAFF

J: TRBJ2-2
D: TRBD1
size: few
V: TRBV30
DNA: TGTGCCTGGAGTCTCGGACAGGGCGGGCGGGAGCTGTTTTTT
CDR3: CAWSLGQGGRELFF

J: TRBJ2-6
D: .
size: .
V: TRBV5-4
DNA: TGTGCCAGCAGCTTGTGGCAACCCTCTGGGGCCAACGTCCTGACTTTC
CDR3: CASSLWQPSGANVLTF